One T cell receptor beta chain is described in this entry. Time point in this sample: pre-treatment sample, taken before nivolumab and TIL therapy. These data are taken from a study of TIL therapy for anti-PD-1-resistant metastatic lung cancer. Study details: Half of patients were current or former smokers.

This was the immunoSEQ v3 assay. The repertoire was sequenced with immunoSEQ multiplex PCR; TCRdb's copy has only in-frame clones and lacks some. This table has about 60,000 clones, about nine tenths appearing once. Germline loops: CDR1 GTSNPN, CDR2 SVGIG (reference sequence). The ends were cut back, 4 bases at V and 4 bases at J, with 20 bases in the middle. The CDR3 covers 16 residues. The chain couples TRBV30 to TRBJ1-3, with D maybe TRBD1 (6 bases). Sample: blood, taken at baseline. This TCR was sampled from a person aged 25 to 80 with non-small cell lung cancer. Written as DNA, the CDR3 is TGTGCCTGGAACCCCGCGGGACAACAAGGAGGAAACACCATATATTTT. This sequence encodes CAWNPAGQQGGNTIYF.